Shown below are 9 T cell receptor beta chains from a single sample sequenced in a study of T cell repertoires in cytomegalovirus infection. TCRdb reprocessed the reads via MiXCR and lists one record per CDR3 protein. The repertoire has more than 400,000 distinct CDR3 sequences, about 26% of them found once; the top ten carry under 15%. Material: PBMCs. The origin of the receptors is a human donor in good health (CMV status not recorded). Some clones in this sample may be carry-over from other donors' samples.

This sequence joins TRBV20-1 and TRBJ2-3, with D perhaps matching TRBD2 (5 bases). V was pared by 5 bases and J by 4 bases, with 16 bases between. Germline CDR1 is DFQATT and CDR2 is SNEGSKA (reference sequence). The CDR3 runs 14 residues. The CDR3 sequence: CSAGGGTEADTQYF. As DNA, the CDR3 is TGCAGTGCTGGAGGAGGAACCGAGGCAGATACGCAGTATTTT.

This clonotype was counted a few times. J is TRBJ1-1 and V is TRBV7-2; 7 bases fit TRBD1. CDR3 size: 14 residues. The trim removed 5 bases at V and 3 bases at J, leaving 6 bases unmatched. Germline assignment: CDR1 SGHTA and CDR2 FQGNSA. CDR3 sequence reads: CASSSRGGYTEAFF. The CDR3 bases are TGTGCCAGCAGCAGCAGGGGGGGGTACACTGAAGCTTTCTTT.

This clonotype was seen a handful of times. This rearrangement joins TRBV5-6 to TRBJ2-7, with 7 nucleotides matching TRBD2. Per the germline V gene, CDR1 is SGHDT and CDR2 is YYEEEE. With 2 bases clipped from V and 4 bases from J, the junction kept 6 bases outside the gene matches. The CDR3 consists of 14 residues. The CDR3 loop reads CASSFRGSGYEQYF. Here the CDR3 DNA reads TGTGCCAGCAGCTTTCGCGGGAGCGGGTACGAGCAGTACTTC.

In this sample, this clonotype turned up a few times. This chain joins TRBV7-3 and TRBJ1-1, with D maybe TRBD1 (5 bases). Germline lookup yields CDR1 SGHTA and CDR2 FQGTGA. CDR3 size: 15 residues. The germline V and J ends were trimmed by 1 base and 1 base, with 10 bases remaining between them. The CDR3 nucleotides are TGTGCCAGCAGCTTAATCCCGGACACGAACACTGAAGCTTTCTTT. It is translated as CASSLIPDTNTEAFF.

In this sample, this clonotype turned up a few times. The J gene is TRBJ2-2, the V gene TRBV11-1; possible D gene TRBD2, 6 bases. Germline values: CDR1 SGHAT, CDR2 FQDESV (reference sequence). There are 16 residues in the CDR3. The germline V and J ends were trimmed by 2 bases and 4 bases, with 14 bases remaining between them. In DNA, the CDR3 is TGTGCCAGCAGCTTAAGGACGATGGGGGGCACCGGGGAGCTGTTTTTT. It specifies CASSLRTMGGTGELFF.

The rearrangement links TRBV29-1 to TRBJ2-2; D remains ambiguous. The CDR3 has 14 amino acids. Looked up from germline, CDR1 is SQVTM and CDR2 is ANQGSEA. The V end lost 7 bases, the J end lost 2 bases, and 14 bases lay between the germline ends. The CDR3 reads CSAESPANTGELFF. The DNA for the CDR3 is TGCAGCGCAGAGAGCCCAGCTAACACCGGGGAGCTGTTTTTT.

The CDR3 loop reads CASSTSGPKYEQFF. The DNA for the CDR3 is TGTGCCAGCAGTACTAGCGGTCCTAAATATGAGCAGTTCTTC. The chain joins TRBV28 to TRBJ2-1; 8 bases agree with TRBD2. The V gene end was trimmed by 5 bases and the J gene end by 8 bases; junction bases not matched to a gene: 8. Germline CDR1 is MDHEN and CDR2 is SYDVKM. The length of the CDR3 is 14 residues.

The rearrangement uses TRBV12-3 or TRBV12-4 and TRBJ1-1, with 7 nucleotides matching TRBD1. The CDR3 runs 13 residues. V trimming: 3 bases; J trimming: 7 bases; junction bases outside the gene matches: 5. The CDR3 spells CASSLGQMLEAFF. The CDR3 DNA sequence: TGTGCCAGCAGTTTGGGACAGATGCTTGAAGCTTTCTTT.

This chain connects TRBV7-2 to TRBJ2-2; D call uncertain. The CDR3 spans 13 residues. Trimming removed 5 bases at V and 4 bases at J, with 8 bases between. Germline lookup yields CDR1 SGHTA and CDR2 FQGNSA. The DNA of the CDR3 is TGTGCCAGCAGCCAACCTTCCACCGGGGAGCTGTTTTTT. Translated, it gives CASSQPSTGELFF.